This T cell receptor beta chain was sequenced for a study of cytomegalovirus exposure and HLA in healthy donors. PCR amplification relied on 60 Vbeta primers (plus 13 Jbeta primers). Using immunoSEQ multiplex PCR, the repertoire was profiled, and TCRdb retains in-frame clones only, with some absent. The data show 150,000 to 200,000 clones, with approximately 71% seen just once and about 4.9% held by the top ten. The clonotype originates from a male donor in good health and CMV-seronegative. Sequences were obtained from PBMCs.

The CDR3 bases are TGCGCCAGCAGCCAAGTTCGCTCTAGCGGGATTTACAATGAGCAGTTCTTC. Its translation: CASSQVRSSGIYNEQFF. The J gene is TRBJ2-1, the V gene TRBV4-3, with TRBD2 matching 9 bases. Germline-derived CDR1 and CDR2 are LGHNA and YSLEER. The ends lost 1 base at V and 4 bases at J; junction bases unmatched: 8. The CDR3 consists of 17 residues.